The rows below give T cell receptor beta chains drawn from one sample of a study of cytotoxic CD8 clonotypes in ibrutinib-treated CLL. Profiling relied on immunoSEQ multiplex PCR, and the TCRdb table lists in-frame clones only, not all of them. The sample lists some 140,000 clones; around 90% were seen once. This specimen consisted of PBMCs, obtained after 12 months of ibrutinib treatment. Every receptor here comes from a human donor with chronic lymphocytic leukemia. The conserved cysteine and the conserved F or W are not part of the CDR3 here.

10	TRBV11-3	TRBJ2-1	ASSLIEDEQF
14	TRBV11-2	TRBJ2-1	ASRMTGASSYNEQF
10	TRBV18	TRBJ1-1	ASSPREGEAF
12	TRBV6-5	TRBJ1-3	ASSYGDTGNTIY
10	TRBV29-1	TRBJ1-5	SVGDNRQPQH
11	TRBV11-3	TRBJ2-7	ASSFGRAGEQY
15	TRBV7-7	TRBJ2-1	ASSLIAGGVVLNEQF
13	TRBV4-1	TRBJ2-2	ASSQVAEGTGELF
12	TRBV7-9	TRBJ2-7	ASSPKRQDDEQY
11	TRBV15	TRBJ1-2	ATSRAGDDRWT
9	TRBV20-1	TRBJ2-7	STTQRNEQY
13	TRBV6-5	TRBJ2-3	ASSYGQGVTDTQY
11	TRBV2	TRBJ2-5	ASSGYNGETQY
12	TRBV6-6	TRBJ2-1	ASKKREAYNEQF
11	TRBV6-1	TRBJ2-5	ASTFLPPETQY
14	TRBV25-1	TRBJ2-1	ASSRYPKGHSNEQF
12	TRBV28	TRBJ1-5	ATGQAAGGQPQH
10	TRBV6-1	TRBJ2-5	ASMGTEETQY
16	TRBV15	TRBJ2-5	ATSRDKAWTGPQETQY
12	TRBV11-3	TRBJ2-7	ASSATGAPYEQY
13	TRBV6-6	TRBJ1-5	ASSFAPEPNQPQH
11	TRBV5-6	TRBJ1-1	ATEFDRYTEAF
12	TRBV28	TRBJ1-4	ASSFRLLGEKLF
15	TRBV10-3	TRBJ1-5	AISDSRTGGPNQPQH